These 17 T cell receptor beta chains originate from one sample sequenced in a study of T cells in Graves' hyperthyroidism and ophthalmopathy. RNA transcripts gave rise to amplified TCR beta CDR3 regions. HTBI primers drove first-round RT-PCR of the TCR CDR3. Each CDR3 protein gets one entry after TCRdb re-called the multiplex PCR reads with MiXCR. The repertoire holds more than 300,000 distinct CDR3 sequences, with about 18% as singletons. The sample consisted of blood. These receptors were taken from a woman aged 25 to 39 with Graves' hyperthyroidism that later progressed to Graves' ophthalmopathy.

This clonotype was counted at least ten times. This chain links TRBV20-1 with TRBJ1-5; D is undetermined. The CDR3 covers 15 residues. Germline values: CDR1 DFQATT, CDR2 SNEGSKA (reference sequence). Deletions cut 0 bases from V and 4 bases from J, with 13 bases between. The CDR3 protein is CSARDLRHPNQPQHF. The CDR3 DNA reads TGCAGTGCTAGAGACCTAAGACACCCGAATCAGCCCCAGCATTTT.

This clonotype has ten or more counts. The J gene is TRBJ2-7, the V gene TRBV10-3; 11 nucleotides agree with TRBD2. Germline V gives CDR1 ENHRY, CDR2 SYGVKD. The CDR3 spans 17 residues. J lost 1 base, V lost 1 base, and 6 bases had no gene match. This chain's CDR3 is CAISEWGTSGTSYEQYF. The CDR3 DNA reads as TGTGCCATCAGTGAGTGGGGGACTAGCGGTACTTCCTACGAGCAGTACTTC.

This clonotype showed up many times. The chain has TRBV28 and TRBJ2-1; no clear D. V was clipped by 8 bases and J by 9 bases, with 11 bases between them. The germline V gene has CDR1 MDHEN and CDR2 SYDVKM. This CDR3 comprises 11 residues. The CDR3 region is CASAPLGEQFF. Here the CDR3 DNA reads TGTGCCAGCGCTCCTTTGGGTGAGCAGTTCTTC.

This clonotype was counted at least ten times. The V call is TRBV12-3 or TRBV12-4, the J call TRBJ1-4; no clear D. V shed 3 bases and J shed 11 bases, with 10 bases lying between them. The CDR3 covers 12 residues. The CDR3, as DNA: TGTGCCAGCAGTTTTCCCGGGAAGAAACTGTTTTTT. The encoded protein is CASSFPGKKLFF.

This clonotype has at least ten counts. The chain is built from TRBV28 and TRBJ1-5, with 7 bases fitting TRBD1. The CDR3 loop spans 15 amino acids. The germline gives CDR1 MDHEN, CDR2 SYDVKM. V was clipped by 5 bases and J by 7 bases; unmatched bases: 11. CDR3: CASSRGDSRRQPQHF. The CDR3 DNA reads as TGTGCCAGCAGTAGGGGGGACAGCCGACGGCAGCCCCAGCATTTT.

This clonotype has just a few counts. This could be a read error, since a much larger clone is one nucleotide away. The chain has TRBV12-3 or TRBV12-4 and TRBJ2-6; D is perhaps TRBD1 (6 bases). The length of the CDR3 is 15 residues. The CDR3 loop is CASSFLGLGADVLTF. In nucleotides, the CDR3 is TGTGCCAGCAGTTTTCTTGGACTGGGGGCCGACGTCCTGACTTTC.

This clonotype was counted many times. V gene TRBV5-1 combines with J gene TRBJ2-1; 7 bases line up with TRBD2. The CDR3 totals 15 residues. Losses at the gene ends were 0 bases for V and 4 bases for J; bases not matched to a gene: 4. The germline CDR1 and CDR2 sequences are SGHRS and YFSETQ. CDR3 loop: CASSLVSGAYNEQFF. The CDR3 DNA sequence: TGCGCCAGCAGCTTGGTCAGCGGGGCGTACAATGAGCAGTTCTTC.

The chain is built from TRBV2 and TRBJ2-1; D gene uncertain. This CDR3 spans 12 amino acids. Looked up from germline, CDR1 is SNHLY and CDR2 is FYNNEI. Between the trimmed V and J ends, which lost 3 bases and 5 bases, there was a span of 5 bases. The CDR3 here is CASSEWNNEQFF. The CDR3 coding sequence is TGTGCCAGCAGTGAGTGGAACAATGAGCAGTTCTTC.

This clonotype was observed at least ten times. The CDR3 coding sequence is TGTGCCAGCAGCCCCGAGGCGACTGTCACAGATACGCAGTATTTT. It specifies CASSPEATVTDTQYF. V usage is TRBV12-3 or TRBV12-4 and J usage is TRBJ2-3; D unclear. The V and J ends lost 6 bases and 2 bases respectively, with 15 bases between them. This CDR3 is 15 amino acids long.

This clonotype was observed at least ten times. The genes are TRBV5-1 and TRBJ2-7, with D perhaps matching TRBD1 or TRBD2 (6 bases each). The germline V gene encodes CDR1 SGHRS and CDR2 YFSETQ. V was cut by 0 bases and J by 3 bases, with 22 bases left in between. This CDR3 comprises 18 residues. The CDR3 DNA reads TGCGCCAGCAGCTTGGGGGTCCGCGGGACACTTGCCCTCTACGAGCAGTACTTC. Translating it yields CASSLGVRGTLALYEQYF. The entire variable domain, with the rest obtained from reference TRBV5-1 and TRBJ2-7, is as follows: KAGVTQTPRYLIKTRGQQVTLSCSPISGHRSVSWYQQTPGQGLQFLFEYFSETQRNKGNFPGRFSGRQFSNSRSEMNVSTLELGDSALYLCASSLGVRGTLALYEQYFGPGTRLTVT.

V is TRBV12-3 or TRBV12-4 and J is TRBJ2-7, with 11 bases matching TRBD1. V dropped 2 bases and J dropped 6; count of bases not matched to a gene: 6. The CDR3 length is 15 residues. CDR3 DNA: TGTGCCAGCAGTTTACGGTCCGGGACAGGGGGCGAGCAGTACTTC. Translated: CASSLRSGTGGEQYF.

This clonotype occurred many times. The chain is built from TRBV3-1 and TRBJ2-3, with D possibly being TRBD1 (6 bases). This CDR3 is 15 amino acids long. V was trimmed by 0 bases and J by 4 bases, leaving 11 bases between them. Germline V CDR1 and CDR2: LGHDT, YNNKEL (reference sequence). CDR3 in amino acids: CASSQEEQGADTQYF. The CDR3 nucleotides are TGTGCCAGCAGCCAAGAGGAACAGGGTGCAGATACGCAGTATTTT.

V is TRBV5-1 and J is TRBJ2-7; TRBD1 agrees at 10 bases. CDR3 length: 16 residues. After removal of 0 bases from V and 5 bases from J, the junction contained 8 bases not matched to a gene. Germline CDR1 SGHRS, CDR2 YFSETQ. CDR3 coding DNA: TGCGCCAGCAGCTTGGCCGGGACAGGGGAGACCCACGAGCAGTACTTC. Translation gives CASSLAGTGETHEQYF.

V gene TRBV20-1 combines with J gene TRBJ2-2; D gene unclear. V was cut by 3 bases and J by 7 bases, with 12 bases left in between. The CDR3 totals 13 residues. Germline loops: CDR1 DFQATT, CDR2 SNEGSKA (reference sequence). The DNA of the CDR3 is TGCAGTGCTAGCTCTTATCTCGACGGGGAGCTGTTTTTT. This gives the protein CSASSYLDGELFF.

On this clonotype itself: One junction end does not reproduce the germline sequence, and a read error may be involved. The J gene is TRBJ2-2, the V gene TRBV11-2; D is possibly TRBD2 (5 bases). The CDR3 extends over 11 amino acids. Germline V gene lookup returns CDR1 SGHAT and CDR2 FQNNGV. CDR3: CASSPPGELVF. CDR3 nucleotides: TGTGCCAGCAGCCCCCCCGGGGAGCTGGTTTTT.

This CDR3 reads CASSGVAGPNNEQFF. The CDR3 DNA reads TGTGCCAGCAGTGGAGTAGCGGGCCCAAACAATGAGCAGTTCTTC. The chain has TRBV25-1 and TRBJ2-1; 7 positions match TRBD2. Per germline, CDR1 MGHDK and CDR2 SYGVNS. V lost 4 bases, J lost 5 bases, and 8 bases stayed unmatched. The CDR3 is made up of 15 amino acids.

The chain carries TRBV3-1 and TRBJ2-5; 11 bases line up with TRBD1. The CDR3 is 17 residues long. The germline V gene has CDR1 LGHDT and CDR2 YNNKEL (reference sequence). J gave up 2 bases and V 4 bases, and 9 bases lay outside the gene matches. As DNA, the CDR3 is TGTGCCAGCAGCCCCGGGACAGGGGGACAGTTTCAAGAGACCCAGTACTTC. Encoded protein: CASSPGTGGQFQETQYF.